Given below is one TCR beta chain in context. This sample was taken from a study of blood T cell repertoires in COVID-19. About the study: In each case, the material was cDNA or gDNA derived from T cells, B-cell-depleted T cells, or PBMCs.

V was cut by 6 bases and J by 1 base, with 10 bases left in between. The length of the CDR3 is 13 residues. Germline V gives CDR1 MDHEN, CDR2 SYDVKM. Per the study methods: Reference gene primers were amplified, and this amplification served to estimate nucleated cell counts. Some clones are missing from TCRdb's copy, which holds only in-frame ones; the method was immunoSEQ multiplex PCR. That table supplies the V and J calls and clone size; D and trimming were determined from the DNA. In the table there are about 120,000 clones, more than 60% of which are singletons. V gene TRBV28 combines with J gene TRBJ2-7; a possible D gene is TRBD1 (6 bases). This TCR derives from a woman in her seventies with acute or convalescent COVID-19. Input material: peripheral blood. The CDR3 is CASSPGTSYEQYF. The CDR3 bases are TGTGCCAGCAGCCCCGGGACATCCTACGAGCAGTACTTC.